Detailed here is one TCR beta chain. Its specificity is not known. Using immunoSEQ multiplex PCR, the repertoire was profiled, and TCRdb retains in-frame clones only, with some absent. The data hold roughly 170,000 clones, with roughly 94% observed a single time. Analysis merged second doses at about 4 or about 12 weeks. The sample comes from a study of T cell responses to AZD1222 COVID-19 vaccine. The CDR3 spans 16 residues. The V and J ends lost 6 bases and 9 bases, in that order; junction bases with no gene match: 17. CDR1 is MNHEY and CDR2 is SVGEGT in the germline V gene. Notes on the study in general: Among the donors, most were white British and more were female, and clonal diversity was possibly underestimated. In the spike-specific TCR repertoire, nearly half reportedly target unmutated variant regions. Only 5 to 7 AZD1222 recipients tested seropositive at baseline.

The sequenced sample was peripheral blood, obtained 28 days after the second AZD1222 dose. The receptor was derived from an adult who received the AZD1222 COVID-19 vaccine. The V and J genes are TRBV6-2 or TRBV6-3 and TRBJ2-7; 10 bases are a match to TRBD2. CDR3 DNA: TGTGCCAGCAGCCCACCTCCTAGCGGGGGTCCCCTAGGGCAGTACTTC. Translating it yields CASSPPPSGGPLGQYF.